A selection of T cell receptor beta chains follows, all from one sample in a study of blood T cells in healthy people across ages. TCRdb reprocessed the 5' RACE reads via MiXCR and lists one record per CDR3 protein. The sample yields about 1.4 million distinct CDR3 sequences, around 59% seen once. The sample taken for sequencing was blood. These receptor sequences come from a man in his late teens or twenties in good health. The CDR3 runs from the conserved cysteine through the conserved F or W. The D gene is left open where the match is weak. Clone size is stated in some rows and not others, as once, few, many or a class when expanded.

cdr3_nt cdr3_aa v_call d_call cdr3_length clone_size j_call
TGTGCCAGTACCGGTGCAGGGGAAGGGTATGGCTACACCTTC CASTGAGEGYGYTF TRBV6-1 - 14 - TRBJ1-2
TGCGCCAGCTCGAGGTCGACAGGGGAAGTTGGCAAAAACATTCAGTACTTC CASSRSTGEVGKNIQYF TRBV5-1 TRBD1 17 - TRBJ2-4
TGCAGTGCTAGATCGGGGGGGGGCTACAATGAGCAGTTCTTC CSARSGGGYNEQFF TRBV20-1 TRBD2 14 - TRBJ2-1
TGCGCCAGCAGCCCAGAGGAGGGCGGGGGCTCCTACGAGCAGTACTTC CASSPEEGGGSYEQYF TRBV4-1 TRBD2 16 - TRBJ2-7
TGTGCCACCAGCAGAGATACCAGGGGTGGCTACACCTTC CATSRDTRGGYTF TRBV15 - 13 - TRBJ1-2
TGTGCCAGTAGTATGGCAGGTAGTAATGAGCAGTTCTTC CASSMAGSNEQFF TRBV19 - 13 - TRBJ2-1
TGCGCCAGCAGTGAGACTAGCGACTACACAGATACGCAGTATTTT CASSETSDYTDTQYF TRBV10-2 TRBD2 15 - TRBJ2-3
TGTGCCAGCAGTTTGACGGGGGCCTGGAATGAGCAGTTCTTC CASSLTGAWNEQFF TRBV28 - 14 - TRBJ2-1
TGTGCCAGCAGTTTCTCACTAGCGGGTTCCGAGCAGTACTTC CASSFSLAGSEQYF TRBV27 TRBD2 14 - TRBJ2-7
TGTGCCAGCAGCTTAGCGCTCGACAGGCAAGAGACCCAGTACTTC CASSLALDRQETQYF TRBV7-9 - 15 - TRBJ2-5
TGTGCCAGCAGTATCAGGACAGGGACTGCCTACGAGCAGTACTTC CASSIRTGTAYEQYF TRBV27 TRBD1 15 few TRBJ2-7
TGTGCCTGGAGCGACCCATACAGGGTAGCCAAAAACATTCAGTACTTC CAWSDPYRVAKNIQYF TRBV30 - 16 - TRBJ2-4
TGTGCCAGCAGTTACTCGGTCTCTAGGAGTCTCAATGAGCAGTTCTTC CASSYSVSRSLNEQFF TRBV6-5 - 16 - TRBJ2-1
TGTGCCAGCAGCCAAGTTCTCCGGGGTGAGCAGTTCTTC CASSQVLRGEQFF TRBV3-1 - 13 - TRBJ2-1
TGTGCCAGCAGCCCCTATTCAGGGAACTCCTACGAGCAGTACTTC CASSPYSGNSYEQYF TRBV11-2 - 15 once TRBJ2-7
TGTGCCAGCAGCTTAGCCGGGGGATCCGAGCAGTACTTC CASSLAGGSEQYF TRBV7-9 - 13 - TRBJ2-7
TGCGCCAGCAACCCCTTAGACAGACGCCCCACAGATACGCAGTATTTT CASNPLDRRPTDTQYF TRBV5-1 - 16 - TRBJ2-3
TGTGCCAGCAAGGCGGATCCTTCTAACTATGGCTACACCTTC CASKADPSNYGYTF TRBV6-1 - 14 few TRBJ1-2
TGTGCCAGCAGCTTACACCCGGGACAGGGGAATTCACCCCTCCACTTT CASSLHPGQGNSPLHF TRBV7-6 TRBD1 16 - TRBJ1-6
TGCGCCAGCAGCCAAGAGATCTCTGGGGCCAACGTCCTGACTTTC CASSQEISGANVLTF TRBV4-1 - 15 few TRBJ2-6
TGTGCCACCAGCAGAAGAAATAGGATGTCCGACGCCGCCCAGCATTTT CATSRRNRMSDAAQHF TRBV15 - 16 - TRBJ1-5
TGTGCCATCAGTGGGGACAGGGAGGGAGATTCGAACTATGGCTACACCTTC CAISGDREGDSNYGYTF TRBV10-3 TRBD1 17 - TRBJ1-2
TGTGCCAGCAGTTTTCTAGACGGGAAACTCACGCAGTATTTT CASSFLDGKLTQYF TRBV12-3/TRBV12-4 - 14 few TRBJ2-3
TGCGCCAGCAGCTTGCTTCGGGGGAGAGAAGACATTCAGTACTTC CASSLLRGREDIQYF TRBV5-1 - 15 - TRBJ2-4
TGCGCCAGCAGTCGTAGCGAGAATGAGCAGTACTTC CASSRSENEQYF TRBV5-1 - 12 - TRBJ2-4
TGTGCCAGCGAAACAGATACGCAGTATTTT CASETDTQYF TRBV7-9 - 10 - TRBJ2-3
TGTGCCGGCAGCGCATCAGGAGGGAACACTGAAGCTTTCTTT CAGSASGGNTEAFF TRBV9 - 14 - TRBJ1-1
TGCAGTGCTAGACCCAGGGGGTTCTACGAGCAGTACTTC CSARPRGFYEQYF TRBV20-1 TRBD1 13 - TRBJ2-7
TGTGCCAGCAGGTTGGGACAGGGAAATTCACCCCTCCACTTT CASRLGQGNSPLHF TRBV12-3/TRBV12-4 TRBD1 14 - TRBJ1-6
TGTGCCAGCACCCACCGACGGCAGGGCGGGTACGAGCAGTACTTC CASTHRRQGGYEQYF TRBV5-6 - 15 - TRBJ2-7